This is a list of T cell receptor beta chains from one sample in a study of cytomegalovirus exposure and HLA in healthy donors. Clones were read by immunoSEQ multiplex PCR, and TCRdb kept only the in-frame ones, dropping some. Among 150,000 or so clones listed, approximately 80% were seen once. Sequenced material: PBMCs. All receptors derive from a male donor in good health and CMV-seropositive. CDR3s include the opening cysteine and the closing phenylalanine or tryptophan. Fields, in order: clone size, D gene, V gene, J gene, CDR3 protein, CDR3 DNA. D genes are given only for firm matches. Not every row has a clone size; where given, it reads once, few, many or a size class.

abundance: .; d_gene: TRBD1; v_gene: TRBV4-1; j_gene: TRBJ1-3; CDR3aa: CASSLVDRGAGNTIYF; CDR3nt: TGCGCCAGCAGCCTTGTCGACAGGGGGGCTGGAAACACCATATATTTT
abundance: .; d_gene: .; v_gene: TRBV7-2; j_gene: TRBJ2-3; CDR3aa: CASSSSSTDTQYF; CDR3nt: TGTGCCAGCAGTTCGAGCTCGACAGATACGCAGTATTTT
abundance: once; d_gene: TRBD2; v_gene: TRBV5-4; j_gene: TRBJ2-1; CDR3aa: CASSPGGTRTSNEQFF; CDR3nt: TGTGCCAGCAGCCCGGGAGGGACTAGAACAAGCAATGAGCAGTTCTTC
abundance: .; d_gene: TRBD2; v_gene: TRBV7-9; j_gene: TRBJ2-3; CDR3aa: CASSLGLAVTDTQYF; CDR3nt: TGTGCCAGCAGCTTGGGACTAGCGGTCACAGATACGCAGTATTTT
abundance: .; d_gene: TRBD2; v_gene: TRBV18; j_gene: TRBJ2-3; CDR3aa: CASSLVRTSGQSTDTQYF; CDR3nt: TGTGCCAGCTCACTCGTGAGGACTAGCGGGCAAAGCACAGATACGCAGTATTTT
abundance: .; d_gene: TRBD1; v_gene: TRBV11-1; j_gene: TRBJ2-3; CDR3aa: CASSPLGHRGPDTQYF; CDR3nt: TGTGCCAGCAGCCCGCTGGGACACAGGGGTCCAGATACGCAGTATTTT
abundance: .; d_gene: .; v_gene: TRBV19; j_gene: TRBJ1-1; CDR3aa: CVSSISGRVAEAFF; CDR3nt: TGTGTCAGTAGTATTAGTGGCAGGGTAGCTGAAGCTTTCTTT
abundance: .; d_gene: .; v_gene: TRBV7-9; j_gene: TRBJ2-5; CDR3aa: CASSLGFRGYQETQYF; CDR3nt: TGTGCCAGCAGCTTAGGGTTCAGAGGGTACCAAGAGACCCAGTACTTC
abundance: few; d_gene: TRBD2; v_gene: TRBV19; j_gene: TRBJ2-1; CDR3aa: CASSPRGGDEQFF; CDR3nt: TGTGCCAGTAGTCCCCGGGGGGGGGATGAGCAGTTCTTC
abundance: once; d_gene: .; v_gene: TRBV7-9; j_gene: TRBJ1-4; CDR3aa: CASSLDRGINEKLFF; CDR3nt: TGTGCCAGCAGCTTAGATCGCGGAATTAATGAAAAACTGTTTTTT
abundance: .; d_gene: TRBD2; v_gene: TRBV14; j_gene: TRBJ2-1; CDR3aa: CASSQEETSGNEQFF; CDR3nt: TGTGCCAGCAGCCAAGAGGAGACTAGCGGCAATGAGCAGTTCTTC
abundance: .; d_gene: TRBD1; v_gene: TRBV5-5; j_gene: TRBJ1-1; CDR3aa: CASSWGTGGGNTEAFF; CDR3nt: TGTGCCAGCAGCTGGGGGACAGGGGGAGGTAACACTGAAGCTTTCTTT
abundance: .; d_gene: .; v_gene: TRBV4-2; j_gene: TRBJ2-5; CDR3aa: CASSQEPNLGTGETQYF; CDR3nt: TGTGCCAGCAGCCAAGAACCCAACCTAGGAACAGGGGAGACCCAGTACTTC
abundance: .; d_gene: .; v_gene: TRBV29-1; j_gene: TRBJ2-7; CDR3aa: CSVRTAEQYF; CDR3nt: TGCAGCGTTCGGACAGCAGAGCAGTACTTC
abundance: .; d_gene: .; v_gene: TRBV27; j_gene: TRBJ1-1; CDR3aa: CASSRGRENTEAFF; CDR3nt: TGTGCCAGCTCTCGGGGTCGGGAGAACACTGAAGCTTTCTTT
abundance: .; d_gene: .; v_gene: TRBV7-9; j_gene: TRBJ2-1; CDR3aa: CSSSLASQNEQFF; CDR3nt: TGTTCCAGCAGCTTAGCCTCCCAGAATGAGCAGTTCTTC
abundance: .; d_gene: TRBD2; v_gene: TRBV30; j_gene: TRBJ2-7; CDR3aa: CAWTSGSSYEQYF; CDR3nt: TGTGCCTGGACCAGCGGGAGCTCCTACGAGCAGTACTTC
abundance: .; d_gene: .; v_gene: TRBV27; j_gene: TRBJ2-2; CDR3aa: CASSLRANTGELFF; CDR3nt: TGTGCCAGCAGTTTAAGAGCGAACACCGGGGAGCTGTTTTTT
abundance: few; d_gene: .; v_gene: TRBV27; j_gene: TRBJ2-7; CDR3aa: CASGRNPYEQYF; CDR3nt: TGTGCCAGCGGGAGAAACCCCTACGAGCAGTACTTC
abundance: .; d_gene: .; v_gene: TRBV7-9; j_gene: TRBJ1-5; CDR3aa: CASSLVDGQNNQPQHF; CDR3nt: TGTGCCAGCAGCTTAGTGGACGGACAGAACAATCAGCCCCAGCATTTT
abundance: once; d_gene: .; v_gene: TRBV7-9; j_gene: TRBJ2-5; CDR3aa: CSSSLGAGIQETQYF; CDR3nt: TGTTCCAGCAGCTTGGGGGCTGGTATCCAAGAGACCCAGTACTTC
abundance: few; d_gene: .; v_gene: TRBV9; j_gene: TRBJ2-3; CDR3aa: CASSVPTGGNTQYF; CDR3nt: TGTGCCAGCAGCGTCCCGACTGGCGGAAATACGCAGTATTTT
abundance: .; d_gene: .; v_gene: TRBV14; j_gene: TRBJ1-2; CDR3aa: CASSQLKGWEGYTF; CDR3nt: TGTGCCAGCAGCCAATTAAAAGGCTGGGAGGGCTACACCTTC
abundance: few; d_gene: TRBD1; v_gene: TRBV13; j_gene: TRBJ1-1; CDR3aa: CASSRRTGGAHQNTEAFF; CDR3nt: TGTGCCAGCAGCCGCCGGACAGGGGGGGCACACCAGAACACTGAAGCTTTCTTT
abundance: .; d_gene: .; v_gene: TRBV19; j_gene: TRBJ2-4; CDR3aa: CASSASAKNIQYF; CDR3nt: TGTGCCAGTAGTGCGTCAGCCAAAAACATTCAGTACTTC
abundance: .; d_gene: TRBD2; v_gene: TRBV7-8; j_gene: TRBJ2-7; CDR3aa: CASSLVLAGGYEQYF; CDR3nt: TGTGCCAGCAGCTTAGTTCTAGCGGGAGGCTACGAGCAGTACTTC
abundance: once; d_gene: TRBD1; v_gene: TRBV6-5; j_gene: TRBJ2-7; CDR3aa: CACRGGHSWDEQYF; CDR3nt: TGTGCTTGCAGAGGGGGCCACTCCTGGGACGAGCAGTACTTC
abundance: .; d_gene: .; v_gene: TRBV19; j_gene: TRBJ2-3; CDR3aa: CASSSVSTDTQYF; CDR3nt: TGTGCCAGTAGTTCGGTAAGCACAGATACGCAGTATTTT
abundance: .; d_gene: .; v_gene: TRBV7-2; j_gene: TRBJ2-3; CDR3aa: CASSPRDTPTDTQYF; CDR3nt: TGTGCCAGCAGCCCCCGGGACACGCCCACAGATACGCAGTATTTT
abundance: .; d_gene: .; v_gene: TRBV10-1; j_gene: TRBJ1-1; CDR3aa: CASSSIRGSGDTEAFF; CDR3nt: TGCGCCAGCAGTTCAATCAGGGGCTCAGGGGACACTGAAGCTTTCTTT
abundance: once; d_gene: .; v_gene: TRBV30; j_gene: TRBJ2-3; CDR3aa: CAWSGGRNTDTQYF; CDR3nt: TGTGCCTGGAGTGGAGGGAGGAACACAGATACGCAGTATTTT
abundance: .; d_gene: TRBD2; v_gene: TRBV18; j_gene: TRBJ2-1; CDR3aa: CASSRYLAGGLERNEQFF; CDR3nt: TGTGCCAGCTCACGGTATCTAGCGGGAGGCCTTGAGCGCAATGAGCAGTTCTTC
abundance: .; d_gene: .; v_gene: TRBV6-5; j_gene: TRBJ2-7; CDR3aa: CASSFRDTFYEQYF; CDR3nt: TGTGCCAGCAGTTTCCGGGATACCTTCTACGAGCAGTACTTC
abundance: .; d_gene: TRBD2; v_gene: TRBV7-2; j_gene: TRBJ2-7; CDR3aa: CASSQSRTGGYEQYF; CDR3nt: TGTGCCAGCAGCCAATCGCGGACGGGGGGCTACGAGCAGTACTTC
abundance: .; d_gene: TRBD2; v_gene: TRBV28; j_gene: TRBJ2-7; CDR3aa: CASSPSGTSSYEQYF; CDR3nt: TGTGCCAGCAGTCCTAGCGGGACGAGCTCCTACGAGCAGTACTTC
abundance: .; d_gene: TRBD1; v_gene: TRBV7-9; j_gene: TRBJ1-4; CDR3aa: CASSRDRAKLFF; CDR3nt: TGTGCCAGCAGTCGGGACAGGGCTAAACTGTTTTTT
abundance: .; d_gene: .; v_gene: TRBV9; j_gene: TRBJ1-1; CDR3aa: CASRDPGSTEAFF; CDR3nt: TGTGCCAGCAGGGATCCGGGATCTACTGAAGCTTTCTTT
abundance: few; d_gene: TRBD2; v_gene: TRBV18; j_gene: TRBJ2-5; CDR3aa: CASSPGLLETQYF; CDR3nt: TGTGCCAGCTCACCGGGACTATTGGAGACCCAGTACTTC
abundance: .; d_gene: .; v_gene: TRBV2; j_gene: TRBJ2-7; CDR3aa: CARGTRGGSYEQYF; CDR3nt: TGTGCCAGAGGAACCCGAGGAGGGTCATACGAGCAGTACTTC
abundance: .; d_gene: .; v_gene: TRBV7-2; j_gene: TRBJ2-5; CDR3aa: CASSSKRDWTQETQYF; CDR3nt: TGTGCCAGCAGCTCTAAAAGGGATTGGACACAAGAGACCCAGTACTTC
abundance: .; d_gene: TRBD2; v_gene: TRBV10-3; j_gene: TRBJ2-1; CDR3aa: CAISALAGGLPHEQFF; CDR3nt: TGTGCCATCAGTGCTCTAGCGGGAGGTCTCCCCCATGAGCAGTTCTTC
abundance: .; d_gene: TRBD1; v_gene: TRBV5-6; j_gene: TRBJ2-4; CDR3aa: CASSPGGPENIQYF; CDR3nt: TGTGCCAGCAGCCCAGGGGGACCCGAAAACATTCAGTACTTC
abundance: .; d_gene: .; v_gene: TRBV6-6; j_gene: TRBJ1-2; CDR3aa: CASTSGGRTDGYTF; CDR3nt: TGTGCCAGCACCTCGGGGGGTCGGACCGATGGCTACACCTTC
abundance: .; d_gene: TRBD2; v_gene: TRBV7-2; j_gene: TRBJ2-4; CDR3aa: CASSPSSGRIQNIQYF; CDR3nt: TGTGCCAGCAGCCCCTCCAGCGGGAGAATCCAAAACATTCAGTACTTC
abundance: .; d_gene: .; v_gene: TRBV5-1; j_gene: TRBJ1-1; CDR3aa: CASRAGSGVTEAFF; CDR3nt: TGCGCCAGCAGGGCAGGGTCGGGAGTAACTGAAGCTTTCTTT
abundance: .; d_gene: .; v_gene: TRBV4-2; j_gene: TRBJ1-6; CDR3aa: CASSLPDNGSPLHF; CDR3nt: TGTGCCAGCAGCCTCCCGGACAATGGTTCACCCCTCCACTTT
abundance: .; d_gene: .; v_gene: TRBV19; j_gene: TRBJ1-1; CDR3aa: CASSFGRAEAFF; CDR3nt: TGTGCCAGTAGCTTCGGGAGGGCAGAAGCTTTCTTT
abundance: few; d_gene: TRBD1; v_gene: TRBV28; j_gene: TRBJ2-2; CDR3aa: CASSFPGQGGAGELFF; CDR3nt: TGTGCCAGCAGTTTCCCCGGACAGGGGGGGGCCGGGGAGCTGTTTTTT
abundance: .; d_gene: TRBD1; v_gene: TRBV14; j_gene: TRBJ1-2; CDR3aa: CASSLVTGLRGYTF; CDR3nt: TGTGCCAGCAGCCTAGTGACAGGGCTTCGTGGCTACACCTTC
abundance: once; d_gene: .; v_gene: TRBV11-2; j_gene: TRBJ1-1; CDR3aa: CASSIGALMNTEAFF; CDR3nt: TGTGCCAGCAGCATTGGGGCCCTGATGAACACTGAAGCTTTCTTT
abundance: .; d_gene: .; v_gene: TRBV19; j_gene: TRBJ2-3; CDR3aa: CASSTTGSSTDTQYF; CDR3nt: TGTGCCAGTAGTACAACAGGGTCGAGCACAGATACGCAGTATTTT
abundance: .; d_gene: .; v_gene: TRBV4-1; j_gene: TRBJ1-5; CDR3aa: CASTSHQDSNQPQHF; CDR3nt: TGCGCCAGCACCTCCCACCAGGATAGCAATCAGCCCCAGCATTTT
abundance: few; d_gene: TRBD2; v_gene: TRBV18; j_gene: TRBJ2-3; CDR3aa: CASSPPFSGLSTSTDTQYF; CDR3nt: TGTGCCAGCTCACCACCATTCTCGGGACTATCCACTAGCACAGATACGCAGTATTTT
abundance: .; d_gene: TRBD2; v_gene: TRBV7-2; j_gene: TRBJ2-3; CDR3aa: CASSLWLAGADTQYF; CDR3nt: TGTGCCAGCAGCTTATGGCTAGCGGGAGCCGATACGCAGTATTTT
abundance: .; d_gene: TRBD1; v_gene: TRBV30; j_gene: TRBJ1-1; CDR3aa: CACSQGASRAFF; CDR3nt: TGTGCCTGTTCTCAGGGGGCGAGTCGAGCTTTCTTT